The 16 T cell receptor beta chains given below trace back to one sample, sequenced in a study of shared clonotypes between healthy human individuals. Only in-frame clones appear in the TCRdb table, and some are missing; sequencing was by immunoSEQ multiplex PCR. The sample yields approximately 2,000,000 clones, just over 90% seen once. CD45RO negativity and positive selection for CCR7 defined naive CD8 cells, a population that excluded terminally differentiated effector memory CD45RA+ cells. The material sequenced was naive CD8+ T cells from PBMCs. These receptors were obtained from a man between 18 and 29 years old in good health. Some clones in this sample may be carry-over from other donors' samples.

This chain joins TRBV27 and TRBJ2-7, with 12 bases aligning to TRBD2. The germline V gene encodes CDR1 MNHEY and CDR2 SMNVEV (reference sequence). There are 18 residues in the CDR3. Trimming cost V 4 bases and J 4 bases; bases outside gene matches: 14. In DNA form, the CDR3 reads TGTGCCAGCAGTTCAGAGACTAGCGGGAGTACTGCGTCTTACGAGCAGTACTTC. Encoded protein: CASSSETSGSTASYEQYF.

V is TRBV9 and J is TRBJ2-2; TRBD1 agrees at 10 bases. In germline, CDR1 is SGDLS, CDR2 YYNGEE. J gave up 4 bases and V 3 bases, and 3 bases lay outside the gene matches. The CDR3 runs to 15 residues. CDR3 loop: CASSETGGPTGELFF. CDR3 sequence (DNA): TGTGCCAGCAGCGAGACAGGGGGCCCCACCGGGGAGCTGTTTTTT.

The chain couples TRBV6-5 to TRBJ1-2; 10 nucleotides line up with TRBD1. V was pared by 0 bases and J by 6 bases, with 4 bases of the junction left unmatched. CDR1 is MNHEY and CDR2 is SVGAGI in the germline V gene. The CDR3 is made up of 15 amino acids. CDR3 nucleotide sequence: TGTGCCAGCAGTTACTCGACAGGGGGCAGGGATGGCTACACCTTC. Protein: CASSYSTGGRDGYTF.

The rearrangement uses TRBV18 and TRBJ2-1; 12 positions agree with TRBD1. The germline V gene encodes CDR1 KGHSH and CDR2 LQKENI. The CDR3 consists of 18 residues. Trimming removed 4 bases from V and 6 bases from J; junction bases left unmatched: 13. The CDR3 spells CASSRDRGRLAESNEQFF. The CDR3 nucleotides are TGTGCCAGCTCACGGGACAGGGGGCGGCTAGCGGAGAGCAATGAGCAGTTCTTC.

The table lists this clone with a few counts. The chain carries TRBV15 and TRBJ2-7, with D unclear. The CDR3 runs to 14 residues. The V gene lost 7 bases and the J gene lost 6 bases, with 19 bases spanning the gap. Germline CDR1 reads LNHNV; CDR2 reads YYDKDF (reference sequence). The CDR3 spells CATKVGWNGGEQYF. The CDR3 nucleotides read TGTGCCACCAAAGTTGGTTGGAACGGCGGCGAGCAGTACTTC.

The V and J genes are TRBV19 and TRBJ2-1; a weak D match, TRBD2 (5 bases). The CDR3 sequence is 13 residues long. Between the trimmed V and J ends, which lost 10 bases and 2 bases, there was a span of 12 bases. Per the germline V gene, CDR1 is LNHDA and CDR2 is SQIVND (reference sequence). This CDR3 reads CATYGEPYNEQFF. As DNA, the CDR3 is TGTGCCACCTACGGGGAGCCCTACAATGAGCAGTTCTTC. Based on the CDR3 plus reference TRBV19 and TRBJ2-1, the full variable domain is DGGITQSPKYLFRKEGQNVTLSCEQNLNHDAMYWYRQDPGQGLRLIYYSQIVNDFQKGDIAEGYSVSREKKESFPLTVTSAQKNPTAFYLCATYGEPYNEQFFGPGTRLTVL.

The V call is TRBV6-4, the J call TRBJ2-7; D not certain. V was shortened by 2 bases and J by 6 bases, with 11 bases between the two germline ends. This CDR3 region has 13 residues. The germline CDR1 and CDR2 sequences are MRHNA and SNTAGT. The CDR3 reads CASSDVYGSEQYF. The CDR3 DNA follows: TGTGCCAGCAGTGACGTTTATGGGTCCGAGCAGTACTTC.

This chain connects TRBV9 to TRBJ2-2; either TRBD1 or TRBD2 may fit D (6 bases each). There are 15 residues in the CDR3. The germline V gene has CDR1 SGDLS and CDR2 YYNGEE. Trimming pared 0 bases from V and 4 bases from J, leaving 10 bases between. As DNA, the CDR3 is TGTGCCAGCAGCGTAGACGGGGGCGGCACCGGGGAGCTGTTTTTT. Translating it yields CASSVDGGGTGELFF.

The rearrangement uses TRBV7-3 and TRBJ2-7; D remains ambiguous. CDR1 and CDR2 from the germline V gene are SGHTA and FQGTGA. The V and J ends lost 6 bases and 5 bases respectively, with 17 bases between them. This CDR3 has 14 residues. CDR3 DNA sequence: TGTGCCAGCAGGGAAGAGGATTCAAGGGACGAGCAGTACTTC. The encoded protein is CASREEDSRDEQYF.

The V and J genes are TRBV19 and TRBJ1-2, with D uncertain. The CDR3 runs to 17 residues. The germline CDR1 and CDR2 sequences are LNHDA and SQIVND (reference sequence). V was trimmed by 6 bases and J by 3 bases, leaving 23 bases between them. The CDR3 bases are TGTGCCAGTAGGGAAATTGGGCCAGAAGGAGGCTACTATGGCTACACCTTC. Translation gives CASREIGPEGGYYGYTF. Using reference TRBV19 and TRBJ1-2 for the parts outside the CDR3, the full variable domain is DGGITQSPKYLFRKEGQNVTLSCEQNLNHDAMYWYRQDPGQGLRLIYYSQIVNDFQKGDIAEGYSVSREKKESFPLTVTSAQKNPTAFYLCASREIGPEGGYYGYTFGSGTRLTVV.

The chain joins TRBV11-2 to TRBJ2-4, with D perhaps TRBD1 (5 bases). Germline V CDR1 and CDR2: SGHAT, FQNNGV. The ends were cut back, 4 bases at V and 0 bases at J, with 16 bases in the middle. The CDR3 has 17 amino acids. The CDR3 DNA reads TGTGCCAGCAGCTACCCGACAGACTCTCTAGCCAAAAACATTCAGTACTTC. This sequence encodes CASSYPTDSLAKNIQYF.

The rearrangement joins TRBV5-4 to TRBJ2-1; D remains ambiguous. Deletions cut 4 bases from V and 8 bases from J, with 13 bases between. CDR1 is SGHNT, CDR2 YYREEE, per germline (reference sequence). The CDR3 length is 13 residues. The CDR3 is CASSKLGFHEQFF. The CDR3 coding sequence is TGTGCCAGCAGCAAATTGGGGTTTCATGAGCAGTTCTTC.

The gene calls are TRBV18 and TRBJ2-7, with D maybe TRBD1 (6 bases). The length of the CDR3 is 14 residues. Germline CDR1 and CDR2: KGHSH and LQKENI. The ends were cut back, 6 bases at V and 2 bases at J, with 14 bases in the middle. For the CDR3, the DNA is TGTGCCAGCTCCCACAGGGCAGTTCCCTACGAGCAGTACTTC. Translated: CASSHRAVPYEQYF.

The gene calls are TRBV7-3 and TRBJ2-2; 10 bases are a match to TRBD2. CDR1 is SGHTA, CDR2 FQGTGA, per germline. The CDR3 runs to 15 residues. Losses at the gene ends were 2 bases for V and 3 bases for J; bases not matched to a gene: 0. The CDR3 sequence: CASSLGTSDTGELFF. The CDR3 DNA follows: TGTGCCAGCAGCTTAGGGACTAGCGACACCGGGGAGCTGTTTTTT.

This clone appeared a single time. The rearrangement links TRBV4-1 to TRBJ2-7, with D maybe TRBD2 (6 bases). The CDR3 runs 17 residues. Germline CDR1 is MGHRA and CDR2 is YSYEKL. The V gene lost 1 base and the J gene lost 5 bases, with 21 bases spanning the gap. The CDR3 is CASSQGSGGPGSHEQYF. As DNA, the CDR3 is TGCGCCAGCAGCCAAGGTAGTGGAGGGCCAGGGTCCCACGAGCAGTACTTC.

Regarding this clone: The same CDR3 can be traced to other DNA sequences in this sample. The rearrangement joins TRBV10-3 to TRBJ2-3; no clear D. The V gene lost 0 bases and the J gene lost 4 bases, with 2 bases spanning the gap. Germline lookup yields CDR1 ENHRY and CDR2 SYGVKD. The CDR3 is 12 residues long. The CDR3 protein is CAISESPDTQYF. In DNA, the CDR3 is TGTGCCATCAGTGAGTCGCCAGATACGCAGTATTTT.